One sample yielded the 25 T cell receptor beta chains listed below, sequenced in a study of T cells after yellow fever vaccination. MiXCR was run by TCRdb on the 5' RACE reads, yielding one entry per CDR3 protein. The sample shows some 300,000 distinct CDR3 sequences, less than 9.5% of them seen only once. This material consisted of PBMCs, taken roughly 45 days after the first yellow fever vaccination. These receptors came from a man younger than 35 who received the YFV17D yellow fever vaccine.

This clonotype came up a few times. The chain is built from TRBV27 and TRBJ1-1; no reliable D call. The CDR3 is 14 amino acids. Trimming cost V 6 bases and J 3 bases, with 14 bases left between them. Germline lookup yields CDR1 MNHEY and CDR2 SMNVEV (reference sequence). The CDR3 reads CASRIRPGDTEAFF. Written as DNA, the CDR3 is TGTGCCAGCAGGATCAGGCCCGGGGACACTGAAGCTTTCTTT.

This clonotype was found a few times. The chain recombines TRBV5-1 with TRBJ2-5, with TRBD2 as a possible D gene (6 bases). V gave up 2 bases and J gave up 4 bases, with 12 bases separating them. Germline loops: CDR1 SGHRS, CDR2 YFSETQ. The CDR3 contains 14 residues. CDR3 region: CASSFRDSTETQYF. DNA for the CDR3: TGCGCCAGCAGCTTCCGGGACTCAACAGAGACCCAGTACTTC.

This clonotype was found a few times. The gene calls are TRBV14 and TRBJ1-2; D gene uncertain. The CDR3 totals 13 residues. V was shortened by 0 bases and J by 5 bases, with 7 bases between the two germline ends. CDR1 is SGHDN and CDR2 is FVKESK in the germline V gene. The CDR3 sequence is CASSQDLEYGYTF. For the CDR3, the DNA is TGTGCCAGCAGCCAAGATTTGGAATATGGCTACACCTTC.

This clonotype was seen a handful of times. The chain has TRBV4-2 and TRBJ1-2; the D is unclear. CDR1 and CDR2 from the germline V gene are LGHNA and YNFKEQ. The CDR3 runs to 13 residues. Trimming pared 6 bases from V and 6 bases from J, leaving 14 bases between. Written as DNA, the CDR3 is TGTGCCAGCAGACCCCCCGCCGGGGATGGCTACACCTTC. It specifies CASRPPAGDGYTF.

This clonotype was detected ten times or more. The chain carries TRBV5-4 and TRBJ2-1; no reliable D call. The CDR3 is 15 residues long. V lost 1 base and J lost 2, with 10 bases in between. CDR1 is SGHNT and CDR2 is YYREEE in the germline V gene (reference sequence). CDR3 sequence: CASSLQGVTYNEQFF. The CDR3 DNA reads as TGTGCCAGCAGCTTGCAAGGCGTGACCTACAATGAGCAGTTCTTC.

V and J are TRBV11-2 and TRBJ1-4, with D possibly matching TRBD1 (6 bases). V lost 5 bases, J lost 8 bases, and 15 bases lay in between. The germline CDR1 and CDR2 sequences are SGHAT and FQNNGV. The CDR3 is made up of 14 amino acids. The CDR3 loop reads CASSHGGAGEKLFF. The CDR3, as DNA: TGTGCCAGCAGCCACGGGGGCGCAGGGGAAAAACTGTTTTTT.

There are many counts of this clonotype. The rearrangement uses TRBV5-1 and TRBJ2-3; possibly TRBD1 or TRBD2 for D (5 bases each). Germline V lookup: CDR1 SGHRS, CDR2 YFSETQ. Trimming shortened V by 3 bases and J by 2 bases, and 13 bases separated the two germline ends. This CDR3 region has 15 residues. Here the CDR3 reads CASSYGTGNTDTQYF. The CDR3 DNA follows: TGCGCCAGCAGCTACGGGACGGGTAACACAGATACGCAGTATTTT.

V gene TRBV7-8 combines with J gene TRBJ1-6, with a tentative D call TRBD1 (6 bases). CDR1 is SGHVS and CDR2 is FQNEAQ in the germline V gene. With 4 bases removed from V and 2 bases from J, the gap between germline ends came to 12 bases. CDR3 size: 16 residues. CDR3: CASSSRRTAYNSPLHF. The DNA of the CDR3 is TGTGCCAGCAGCTCCCGTCGGACAGCCTATAATTCACCCCTCCACTTT.

CDR3 DNA sequence: TGTGCCAGCAGCCAACCCTGGCCAGGGAACGAGCAGTACTTC. This gives the protein CASSQPWPGNEQYF. The chain combines TRBV11-2 with TRBJ2-7; possibly TRBD1 for D (5 bases). V shed 5 bases and J shed 5 bases, with 16 bases lying between them. CDR1 is SGHAT, CDR2 FQNNGV, per germline. This CDR3 comprises 14 residues.

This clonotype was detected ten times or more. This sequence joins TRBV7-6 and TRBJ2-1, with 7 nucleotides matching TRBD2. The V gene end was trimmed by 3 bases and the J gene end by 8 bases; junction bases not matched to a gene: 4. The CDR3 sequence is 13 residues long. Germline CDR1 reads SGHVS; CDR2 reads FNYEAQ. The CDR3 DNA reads TGTGCCAGCAGCTTTACTAGCGCATATGAGCAGTTCTTC. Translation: CASSFTSAYEQFF.

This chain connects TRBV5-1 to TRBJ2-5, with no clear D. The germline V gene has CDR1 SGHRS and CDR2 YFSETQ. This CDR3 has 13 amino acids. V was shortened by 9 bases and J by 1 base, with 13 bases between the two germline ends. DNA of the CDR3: TGCGCCATCCTTCTGTGGGGCCAAGAGACCCAGTACTTC. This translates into CAILLWGQETQYF.

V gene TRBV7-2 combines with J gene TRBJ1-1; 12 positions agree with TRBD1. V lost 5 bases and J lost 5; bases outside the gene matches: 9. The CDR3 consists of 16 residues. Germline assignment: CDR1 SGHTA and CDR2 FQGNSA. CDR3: CASSAGTGGAWTEAFF. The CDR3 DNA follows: TGTGCCAGCAGCGCGGGGACAGGGGGCGCCTGGACTGAAGCTTTCTTT.

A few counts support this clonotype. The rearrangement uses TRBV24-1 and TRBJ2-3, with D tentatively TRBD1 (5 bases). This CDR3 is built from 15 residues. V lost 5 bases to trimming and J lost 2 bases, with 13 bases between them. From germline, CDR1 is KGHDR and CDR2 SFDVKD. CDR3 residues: CATSGHRSSTDTQYF. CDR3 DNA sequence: TGTGCCACCAGTGGCCACAGGAGTTCCACAGATACGCAGTATTTT.

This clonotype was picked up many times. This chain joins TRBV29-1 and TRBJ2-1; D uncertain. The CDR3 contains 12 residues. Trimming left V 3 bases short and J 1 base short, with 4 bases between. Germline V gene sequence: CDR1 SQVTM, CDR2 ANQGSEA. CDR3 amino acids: CSVDYSYNEQFF. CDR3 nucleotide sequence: TGCAGCGTTGATTATTCCTACAATGAGCAGTTCTTC.

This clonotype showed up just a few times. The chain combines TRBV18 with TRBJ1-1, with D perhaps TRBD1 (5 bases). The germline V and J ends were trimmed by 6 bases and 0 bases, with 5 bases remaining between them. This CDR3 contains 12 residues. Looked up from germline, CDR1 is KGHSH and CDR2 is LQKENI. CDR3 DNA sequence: TGTGCCAGCTCGGGGGTGAACACTGAAGCTTTCTTT. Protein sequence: CASSGVNTEAFF. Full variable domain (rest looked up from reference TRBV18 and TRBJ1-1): NAGVMQNPRHLVRRRGQEARLRCSPMKGHSHVYWYRQLPEEGLKFMVYLQKENIIDESGMPKERFSAEFPKEGPSILRIQQVVRGDSAAYFCASSGVNTEAFFGQGTRLTVV.

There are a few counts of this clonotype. The CDR3 DNA reads TGTGCCAGCTCACCGCCGGGACAGGGGGCACGTCAGCCCCAGCATTTT. Its translation: CASSPPGQGARQPQHF. The rearrangement uses TRBV18 and TRBJ1-5, with TRBD1 matching over 12 bases. This CDR3 region has 16 residues. V was pared by 3 bases and J by 6 bases, with 6 bases of the junction left unmatched. CDR1 and CDR2 from the germline V gene are KGHSH and LQKENI.

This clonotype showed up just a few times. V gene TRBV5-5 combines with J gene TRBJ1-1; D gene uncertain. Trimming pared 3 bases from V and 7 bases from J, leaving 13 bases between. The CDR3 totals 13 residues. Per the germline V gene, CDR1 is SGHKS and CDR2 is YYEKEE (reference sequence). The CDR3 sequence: CASSYDGDIEAFF. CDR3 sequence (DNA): TGTGCCAGCAGCTACGACGGTGACATTGAAGCTTTCTTT.

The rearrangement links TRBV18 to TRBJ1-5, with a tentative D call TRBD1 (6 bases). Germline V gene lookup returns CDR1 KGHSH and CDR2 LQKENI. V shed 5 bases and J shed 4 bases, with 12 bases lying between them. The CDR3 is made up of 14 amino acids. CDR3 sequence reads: CASSTRGGNQPQHF. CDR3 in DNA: TGTGCCAGCTCAACCCGAGGGGGAAATCAGCCCCAGCATTTT.

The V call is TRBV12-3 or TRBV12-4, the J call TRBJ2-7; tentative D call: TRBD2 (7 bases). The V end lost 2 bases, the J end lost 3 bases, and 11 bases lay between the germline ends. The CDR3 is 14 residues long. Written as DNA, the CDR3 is TGTGCCAGCAGTTTAAGGGGGGGTCTCTACGAGCAGTACTTC. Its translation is CASSLRGGLYEQYF.

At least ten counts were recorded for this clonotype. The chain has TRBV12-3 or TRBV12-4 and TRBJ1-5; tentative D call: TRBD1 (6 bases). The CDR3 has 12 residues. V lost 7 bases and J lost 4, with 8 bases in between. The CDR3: CASTTGNQPQHF. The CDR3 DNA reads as TGTGCCAGCACCACAGGGAATCAGCCCCAGCATTTT.

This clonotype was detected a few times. CDR3 region: CASSYNGYYEQYF. The CDR3 coding sequence is TGTGCCAGCAGTTACAACGGATACTACGAGCAGTACTTC. The V gene is TRBV6-2 or TRBV6-3, the J gene TRBJ2-7; D is ambiguous. The CDR3 contains 13 residues. V was clipped by 2 bases and J by 3 bases, with 8 bases between them. CDR1 and CDR2 (germline): MNHEY, SVGEGT.

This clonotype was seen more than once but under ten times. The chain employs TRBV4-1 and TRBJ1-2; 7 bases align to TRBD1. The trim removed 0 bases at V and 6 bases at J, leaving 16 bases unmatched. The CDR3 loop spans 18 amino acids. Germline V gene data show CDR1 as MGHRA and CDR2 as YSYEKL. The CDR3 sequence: CASSQELGQVPLSDGYTF. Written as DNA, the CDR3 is TGCGCCAGCAGCCAAGAATTAGGACAGGTCCCCTTAAGCGATGGCTACACCTTC.

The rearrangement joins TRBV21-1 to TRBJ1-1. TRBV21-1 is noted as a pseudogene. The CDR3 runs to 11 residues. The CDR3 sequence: CASSRYTEAFF. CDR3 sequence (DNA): TGTGCCAGCAGCAGGTACACTGAAGCTTTCTTT.

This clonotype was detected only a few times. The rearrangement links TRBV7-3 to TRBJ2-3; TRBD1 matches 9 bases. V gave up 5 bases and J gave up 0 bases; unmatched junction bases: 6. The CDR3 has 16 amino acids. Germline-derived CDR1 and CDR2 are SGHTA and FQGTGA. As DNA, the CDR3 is TGTGCCAGCAGCCCCGGGGGGACAGGGAGCACAGATACGCAGTATTTT. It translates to CASSPGGTGSTDTQYF.

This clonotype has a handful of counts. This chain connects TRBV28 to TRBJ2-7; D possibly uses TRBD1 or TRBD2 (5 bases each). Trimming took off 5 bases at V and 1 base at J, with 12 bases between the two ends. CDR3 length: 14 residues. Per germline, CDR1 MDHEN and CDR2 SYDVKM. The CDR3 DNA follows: TGTGCCAGCAGTCCGAGGGGTCCATCCTACGAGCAGTACGTC. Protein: CASSPRGPSYEQYV.